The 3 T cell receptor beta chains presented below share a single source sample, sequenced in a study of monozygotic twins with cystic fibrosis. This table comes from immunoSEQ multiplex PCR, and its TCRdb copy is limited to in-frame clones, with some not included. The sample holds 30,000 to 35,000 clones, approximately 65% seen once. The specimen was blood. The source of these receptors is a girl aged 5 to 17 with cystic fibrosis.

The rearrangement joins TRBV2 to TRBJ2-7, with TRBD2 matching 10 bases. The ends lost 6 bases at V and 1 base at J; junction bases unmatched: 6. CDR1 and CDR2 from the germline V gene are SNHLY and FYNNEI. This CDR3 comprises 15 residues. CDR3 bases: TGTGCCAGCAGAGATGGGACTAGCGTGTCCTACGAGCAGTACGTC. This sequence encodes CASRDGTSVSYEQYV.

The CDR3 nucleotides read TGTGCCAGCACTCCCTCATCGGGGCGGTGGGAGCAGTACTTC. It yields the protein CASTPSSGRWEQYF. The rearrangement uses TRBV21-1 and TRBJ2-7. TRBV21-1 is assigned pseudogene status. The CDR3 sequence is 14 residues long.

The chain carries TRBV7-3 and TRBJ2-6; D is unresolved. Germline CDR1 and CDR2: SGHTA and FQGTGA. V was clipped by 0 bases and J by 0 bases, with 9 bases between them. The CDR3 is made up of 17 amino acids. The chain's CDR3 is CASSLTSRASGANVLTF. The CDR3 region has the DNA TGTGCCAGCAGCTTAACGTCAAGGGCCTCTGGGGCCAACGTCCTGACTTTC.